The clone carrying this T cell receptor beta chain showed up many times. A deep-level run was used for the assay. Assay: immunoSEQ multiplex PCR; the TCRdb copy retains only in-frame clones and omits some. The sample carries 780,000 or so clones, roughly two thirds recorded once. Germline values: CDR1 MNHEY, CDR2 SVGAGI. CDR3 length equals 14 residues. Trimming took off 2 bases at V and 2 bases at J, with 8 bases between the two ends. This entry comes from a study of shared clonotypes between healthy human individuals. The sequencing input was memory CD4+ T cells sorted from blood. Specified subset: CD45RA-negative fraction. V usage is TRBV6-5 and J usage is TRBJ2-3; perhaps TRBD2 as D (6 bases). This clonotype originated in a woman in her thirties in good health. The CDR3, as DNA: TGTGCCAGCAGTTACACGGGGGACACAGATACGCAGTATTTT. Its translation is CASSYTGDTDTQYF.